The 21 T cell receptor beta chains listed next were all sequenced from one sample in a study of shared clonotypes between healthy human individuals. Profiled with immunoSEQ multiplex PCR; TCRdb holds only in-frame clones, not every one. Here the sample spans 2 million to 2.5 million clones, approximately 94% being singletons. Naive CD8 populations comprised CD45RO-negative cells positively selected for CCR7, excluding terminally differentiated effector memory CD45RA+ cells. Sequenced material: naive CD8+ T cells sorted from blood. These receptors all come from a man aged 18 to 30 in good health.

This clone was found once. The genes are TRBV4-1 and TRBJ2-7; TRBD1 aligns across 11 bases. Germline CDR1 is MGHRA and CDR2 is YSYEKL. This CDR3 contains 14 residues. V lost 7 bases and J lost 7; bases outside the gene matches: 9. The CDR3 DNA reads as TGCGCCAGCAACTGGGACAGGGGGGCTCCTGAGCAGTACTTC. Translating gives CASNWDRGAPEQYF.

The chain links TRBV4-1 to TRBJ2-5, with TRBD2 matching over 10 bases. CDR1 is MGHRA and CDR2 is YSYEKL in the germline V gene. This CDR3 has 15 amino acids. J was trimmed by 7 bases and V by 1 base; bases with no gene match: 6. CDR3 residues: CASSQGLAGVGTQYF. CDR3 DNA: TGCGCCAGCAGCCAAGGACTAGCGGGCGTAGGGACCCAGTACTTC.

The J gene is TRBJ2-7, the V gene TRBV5-6; D may be TRBD1 (5 bases). The CDR3 consists of 14 residues. V lost 0 bases and J 3 bases, leaving 10 bases between the germline ends. Germline CDR1 SGHDT, CDR2 YYEEEE. The CDR3 spells CASSLGGRVYEQYF. The CDR3 region has the DNA TGTGCCAGCAGCTTGGGGGGCAGAGTCTACGAGCAGTACTTC.

The chain joins TRBV25-1 to TRBJ1-6, with 9 positions matching TRBD1. Per germline, CDR1 MGHDK and CDR2 SYGVNS. Trimming removed 1 base from V and 4 bases from J; junction bases left unmatched: 8. CDR3 size: 18 residues. The CDR3 sequence is CASSESLGTGKYNSPLHF. The CDR3 bases are TGTGCCAGCAGTGAATCATTGGGGACAGGGAAATATAATTCACCCCTCCACTTT.

V gene TRBV10-2 combines with J gene TRBJ2-2, with D tentatively TRBD2 (5 bases). CDR1 and CDR2 from the germline V gene are WSHSY and SAAADI. The CDR3 is 14 amino acids. V gave up 2 bases and J gave up 4 bases, with 8 bases separating them. CDR3 sequence: CASSEDYITGELFF. The CDR3 nucleotides are TGCGCCAGCAGTGAGGACTACATCACCGGGGAGCTGTTTTTT.

The chain is built from TRBV6-6 and TRBJ2-1, with TRBD2 identical over 10 bases. The junction had 11 bases not matched to a gene; V was cut back by 9 bases and J by 6 bases. Per the germline V gene, CDR1 is MNHNY and CDR2 is SVGAGI (reference sequence). This CDR3 spans 15 amino acids. The CDR3 region is CASDLGLARGNEQFF. The CDR3, as DNA: TGTGCCAGTGATCTGGGACTAGCGAGGGGCAATGAGCAGTTCTTC.

On this clone itself: The same CDR3 can be traced to other DNA sequences in this sample. The rearrangement joins TRBV2 to TRBJ2-7; D is undetermined. The CDR3 length is 13 residues. The V gene's germline CDR1 is SNHLY and CDR2 FYNNEI. The ends were cut back, 1 base at V and 3 bases at J, with 7 bases in the middle. The CDR3, as DNA: TGTGCCAGCAGTGAAGAGGGTTACTACGAGCAGTACTTC. Its protein product is CASSEEGYYEQYF.

The CDR3 here is CASSVLLAGDSYNEQFF. The CDR3 DNA reads as TGTGCCAGCAGCGTATTACTAGCGGGGGACTCCTACAATGAGCAGTTCTTC. The rearrangement joins TRBV9 to TRBJ2-1, with 11 nucleotides matching TRBD2. The junction had 3 bases not matched to a gene; V was cut back by 1 base and J by 0 bases. The CDR3 contains 17 residues. Per germline, CDR1 SGDLS and CDR2 YYNGEE.

This clone was found once. The same CDR3 is also encoded by other DNA sequences in this sample. This sequence joins TRBV9 and TRBJ2-1; 11 positions match TRBD2. Germline V gene data show CDR1 as SGDLS and CDR2 as YYNGEE. The CDR3 contains 14 residues. V lost 2 bases, J lost 6 bases, and 1 base stayed unmatched. CDR3 in DNA: TGTGCCAGCAGCGTGGGGACTAGCGGCAATGAGCAGTTCTTC. This gives the protein CASSVGTSGNEQFF.

The chain uses TRBV7-2 and TRBJ2-7, with TRBD2 matching over 11 bases. The germline V gene has CDR1 SGHTA and CDR2 FQGNSA. V trimming: 3 bases; J trimming: 6 bases; junction bases outside the gene matches: 10. The CDR3 is 16 residues long. The CDR3 loop reads CASSFLLAGGLGEQYF. The DNA of the CDR3 is TGTGCCAGCAGCTTCCTCCTAGCGGGGGGCCTTGGCGAGCAGTACTTC.

CDR3 in amino acids: CASSARGRGFRLRSYEQYF. In nucleotides, the CDR3 is TGCGCCAGCAGTGCGAGGGGCAGGGGGTTTCGGCTTCGATCCTACGAGCAGTACTTC. The V gene is TRBV10-1, the J gene TRBJ2-7; the match to TRBD1 covers 7 bases. J was trimmed by 1 base and V by 4 bases; bases with no gene match: 19. The germline CDR1 and CDR2 sequences are WNHNN and SYGVQD (reference sequence). There are 19 residues in the CDR3.

This rearrangement joins TRBV11-1 to TRBJ2-7, with 10 bases fitting TRBD2. The CDR3 extends over 14 amino acids. Germline V lookup: CDR1 SGHAT, CDR2 FQDESV (reference sequence). V was clipped by 7 bases and J by 2 bases; unmatched bases: 5. CDR3 amino acids: CASTTSGATYEQYF. CDR3 DNA: TGTGCCAGCACTACTAGCGGGGCAACCTACGAGCAGTACTTC.

The rearrangement links TRBV19 to TRBJ2-7; TRBD2 matches 11 bases. The CDR3 runs 17 residues. J gave up 0 bases and V 7 bases, and 11 bases lay outside the gene matches. Germline CDR1 is LNHDA and CDR2 is SQIVND (reference sequence). The CDR3, as DNA: TGTGCCAGTAACGCCACTAGCGGGGGCCCTCGCTCCTACGAGCAGTACTTC. It encodes CASNATSGGPRSYEQYF.

The chain employs TRBV7-6 and TRBJ2-1; the match to TRBD2 covers 7 bases. The CDR3 runs to 14 residues. Germline trimming cut 5 bases from V and 4 bases from J; bases unmatched to any gene: 5. CDR1 and CDR2 (germline): SGHVS, FNYEAQ. The CDR3 reads CASSRGGDYNEQFF. The CDR3, as DNA: TGTGCCAGCAGCAGGGGAGGGGATTACAATGAGCAGTTCTTC.

This rearrangement joins TRBV27 to TRBJ2-7, with TRBD1 identical over 7 bases. Germline-derived CDR1 and CDR2 are MNHEY and SMNVEV (reference sequence). V trimming: 6 bases; J trimming: 3 bases; junction bases outside the gene matches: 11. The CDR3 covers 15 residues. CDR3 residues: CASSPTTGAFYEQYF. CDR3 nucleotides: TGTGCCAGCAGCCCTACCACAGGGGCTTTCTACGAGCAGTACTTC.

V gene TRBV6-5 combines with J gene TRBJ2-7, with TRBD1 matching 10 bases. The V gene end was trimmed by 2 bases and the J gene end by 13 bases; junction bases not matched to a gene: 8. The CDR3 sequence is 13 residues long. Germline V gene data show CDR1 as MNHEY and CDR2 as SVGAGI. The CDR3 loop is CASSYEGTGDIYF. For the CDR3, the DNA is TGTGCCAGCAGTTACGAGGGGACAGGGGATATTTACTTC.

The gene calls are TRBV5-6 and TRBJ1-1; D perhaps matches TRBD1 (5 bases). The CDR3 contains 15 residues. In germline, CDR1 is SGHDT, CDR2 YYEEEE. The germline V and J ends were trimmed by 2 bases and 3 bases, with 14 bases remaining between them. This CDR3 reads CASSFVGREDTEAFF. The DNA of the CDR3 is TGTGCCAGCAGCTTTGTGGGGCGCGAGGACACTGAAGCTTTCTTT. The variable domain in full, completed from reference TRBV5-6 and TRBJ1-1, reads DAGVTQSPTHLIKTRGQQVTLRCSPKSGHDTVSWYQQALGQGPQFIFQYYEEEERQRGNFPDRFSGHQFPNYSSELNVNALLLGDSALYLCASSFVGREDTEAFFGQGTRLTVV.

This sequence joins TRBV20-1 and TRBJ2-1; no clear D. Per germline, CDR1 DFQATT and CDR2 SNEGSKA (reference sequence). This CDR3 spans 10 amino acids. V gave up 4 bases and J gave up 5 bases, with 3 bases separating them. CDR3 sequence: CSATHNEQFF. The CDR3, as DNA: TGCAGTGCTACCCACAATGAGCAGTTCTTC.

This clone was seen a few times. Additional DNA sequences in this sample encode the identical CDR3. The chain links TRBV7-9 to TRBJ2-7; 7 bases map to TRBD1. Germline V gene data show CDR1 as SEHNR and CDR2 as FQNEAQ (reference sequence). This CDR3 comprises 14 residues. Trimming took 0 bases from V and 4 from J; bases not matched to a gene: 3. As DNA, the CDR3 is TGTGCCAGCAGCTTAGCAGGGGGCCTGTACGAGCAGTACTTC. It yields the protein CASSLAGGLYEQYF.

This sequence joins TRBV10-1 and TRBJ2-5; D is perhaps TRBD1 (6 bases). V lost 0 bases and J lost 7, with 15 bases in between. The CDR3 loop spans 15 amino acids. Germline values: CDR1 WNHNN, CDR2 SYGVQD (reference sequence). For the CDR3, the DNA is TGCGCCAGCAGTGAGTCGAGGGGGTCCGTCGGGACCCAGTACTTC. It encodes CASSESRGSVGTQYF.

The rearrangement joins TRBV18 to TRBJ2-3; 8 bases are shared with TRBD2. The V and J ends lost 3 bases and 5 bases, in that order; junction bases with no gene match: 7. The germline V gene encodes CDR1 KGHSH and CDR2 LQKENI. The CDR3 is made up of 15 amino acids. In nucleotides, the CDR3 is TGTGCCAGCTCACCTAGCGGGACCGGGGGAGATACGCAGTATTTT. Amino acid sequence: CASSPSGTGGDTQYF.